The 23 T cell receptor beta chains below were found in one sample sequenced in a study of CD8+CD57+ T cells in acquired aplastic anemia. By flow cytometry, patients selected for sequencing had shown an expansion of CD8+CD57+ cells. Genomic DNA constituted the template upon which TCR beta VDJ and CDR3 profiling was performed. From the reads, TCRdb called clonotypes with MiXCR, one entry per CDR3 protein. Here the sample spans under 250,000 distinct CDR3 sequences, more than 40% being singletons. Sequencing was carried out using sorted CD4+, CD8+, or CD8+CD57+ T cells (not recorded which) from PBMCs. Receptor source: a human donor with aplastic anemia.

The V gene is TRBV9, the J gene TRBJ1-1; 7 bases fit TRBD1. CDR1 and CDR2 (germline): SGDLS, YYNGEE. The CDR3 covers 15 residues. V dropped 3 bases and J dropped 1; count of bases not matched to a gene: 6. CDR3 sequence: CASSGAGQRNTEAFF. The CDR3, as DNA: TGTGCCAGCAGCGGGGCGGGACAGCGGAACACTGAAGCTTTCTTT.

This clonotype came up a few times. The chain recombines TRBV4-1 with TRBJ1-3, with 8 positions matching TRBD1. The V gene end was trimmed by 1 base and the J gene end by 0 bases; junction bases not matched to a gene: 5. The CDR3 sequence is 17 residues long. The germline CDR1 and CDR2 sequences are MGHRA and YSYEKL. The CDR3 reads CASSQARTGNSGNTIYF. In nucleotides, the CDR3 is TGCGCCAGCAGCCAAGCCCGGACAGGGAACTCTGGAAACACCATATATTTT.

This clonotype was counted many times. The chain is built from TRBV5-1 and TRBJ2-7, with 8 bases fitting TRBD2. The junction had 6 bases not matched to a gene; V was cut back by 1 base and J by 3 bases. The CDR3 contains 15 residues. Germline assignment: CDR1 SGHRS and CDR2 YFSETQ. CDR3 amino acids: CASSLRTSGLYEQYF. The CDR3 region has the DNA TGCGCCAGCAGCTTGAGAACTAGCGGACTCTACGAGCAGTACTTC.

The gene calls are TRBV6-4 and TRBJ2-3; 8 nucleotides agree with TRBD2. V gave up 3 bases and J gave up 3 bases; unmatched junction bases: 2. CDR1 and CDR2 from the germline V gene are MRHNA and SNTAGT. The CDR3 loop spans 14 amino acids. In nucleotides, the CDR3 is TGTGCCAGCAGTGAACTAGCGGAAACAGATACGCAGTATTTT. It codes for CASSELAETDTQYF.

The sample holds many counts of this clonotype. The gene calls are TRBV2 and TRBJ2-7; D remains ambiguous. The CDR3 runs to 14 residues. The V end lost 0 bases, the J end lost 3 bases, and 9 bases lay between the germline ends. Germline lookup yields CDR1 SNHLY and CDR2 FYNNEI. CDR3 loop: CASSEASKNYEQYF. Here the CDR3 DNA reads TGTGCCAGCAGTGAAGCGTCGAAAAACTACGAGCAGTACTTC.

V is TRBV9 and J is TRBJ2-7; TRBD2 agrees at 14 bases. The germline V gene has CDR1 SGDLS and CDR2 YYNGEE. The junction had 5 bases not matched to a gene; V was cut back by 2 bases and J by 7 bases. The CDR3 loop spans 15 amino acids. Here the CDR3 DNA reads TGTGCCAGCAGCGTGACTAGCGGGGGGGCTGGGGAGCAGTACTTC. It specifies CASSVTSGGAGEQYF. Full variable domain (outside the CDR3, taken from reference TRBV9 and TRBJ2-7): DSGVTQTPKHLITATGQRVTLRCSPRSGDLSVYWYQQSLDQGLQFLIQYYNGEERAKGNILERFSAQQFPDLHSELNLSSLELGDSALYFCASSVTSGGAGEQYFGPGTRLTVT.

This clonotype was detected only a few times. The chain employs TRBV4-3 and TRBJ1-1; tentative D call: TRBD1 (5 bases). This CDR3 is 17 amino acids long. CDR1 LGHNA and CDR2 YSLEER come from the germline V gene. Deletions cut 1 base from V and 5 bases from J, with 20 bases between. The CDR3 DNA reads TGCGCCAGCAGCCAAGCTAGACTTGGGACTAGAGGGACTGAAGCTTTCTTT. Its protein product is CASSQARLGTRGTEAFF.

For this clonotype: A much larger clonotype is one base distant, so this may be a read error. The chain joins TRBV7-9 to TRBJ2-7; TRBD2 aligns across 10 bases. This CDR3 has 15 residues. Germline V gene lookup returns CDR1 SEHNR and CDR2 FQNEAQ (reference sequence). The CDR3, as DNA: TGTGCCAGCAGCTTAGAACTAGCGGGGAACTACGGGCAGTACTTC. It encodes CASSLELAGNYGQYF.

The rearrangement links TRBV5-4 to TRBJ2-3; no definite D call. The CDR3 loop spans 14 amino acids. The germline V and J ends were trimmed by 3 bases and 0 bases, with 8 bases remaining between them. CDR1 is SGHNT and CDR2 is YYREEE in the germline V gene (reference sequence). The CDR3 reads CASSSGASTDTQYF. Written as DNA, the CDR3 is TGTGCCAGCAGCTCCGGTGCTAGCACAGATACGCAGTATTTT.

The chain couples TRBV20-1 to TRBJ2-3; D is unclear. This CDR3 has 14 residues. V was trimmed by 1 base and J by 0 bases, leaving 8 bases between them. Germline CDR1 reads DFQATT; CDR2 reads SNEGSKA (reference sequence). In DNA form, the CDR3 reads TGCAGTGCTAGAGTTCGATCCAGCACAGATACGCAGTATTTT. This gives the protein CSARVRSSTDTQYF.

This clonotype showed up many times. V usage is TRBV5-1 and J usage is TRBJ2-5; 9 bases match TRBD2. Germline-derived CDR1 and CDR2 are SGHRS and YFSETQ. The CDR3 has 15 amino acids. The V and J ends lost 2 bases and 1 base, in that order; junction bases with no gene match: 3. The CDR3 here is CASSLPGLAQETQYF. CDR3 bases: TGCGCCAGCAGCTTACCGGGACTAGCCCAAGAGACCCAGTACTTC.

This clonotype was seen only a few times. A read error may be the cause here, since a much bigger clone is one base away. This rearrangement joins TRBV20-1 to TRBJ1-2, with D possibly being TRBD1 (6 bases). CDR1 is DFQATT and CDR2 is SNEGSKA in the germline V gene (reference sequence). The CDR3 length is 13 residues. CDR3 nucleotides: TGCGGTGCTAGAGATGACAGGAACTATGGCTACACCTTC. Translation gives CGARDDRNYGYTF.

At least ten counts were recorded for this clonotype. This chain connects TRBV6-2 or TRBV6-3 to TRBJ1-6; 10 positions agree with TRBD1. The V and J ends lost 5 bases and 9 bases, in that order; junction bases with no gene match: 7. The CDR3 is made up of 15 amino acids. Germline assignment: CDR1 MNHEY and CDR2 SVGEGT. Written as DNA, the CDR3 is TGTGCCAGCAGTGCCGCCGGGACAGGGGCTTCACCCCTCCACTTT. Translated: CASSAAGTGASPLHF.

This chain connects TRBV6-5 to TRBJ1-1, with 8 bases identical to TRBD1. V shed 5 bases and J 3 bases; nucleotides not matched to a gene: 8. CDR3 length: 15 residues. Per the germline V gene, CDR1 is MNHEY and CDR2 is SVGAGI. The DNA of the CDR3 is TGTGCCAGCAGTAAGGGCAGGGGGCATCACACTGAAGCTTTCTTT. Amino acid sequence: CASSKGRGHHTEAFF.

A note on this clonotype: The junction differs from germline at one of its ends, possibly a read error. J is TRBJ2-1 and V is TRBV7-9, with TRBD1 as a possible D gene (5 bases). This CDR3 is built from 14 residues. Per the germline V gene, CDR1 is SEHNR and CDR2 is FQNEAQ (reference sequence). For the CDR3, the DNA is TGTGCCAGCAGCTTCGACAGCTCCTACAATGGGCAGTTCTTC. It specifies CASSFDSSYNGQFF.

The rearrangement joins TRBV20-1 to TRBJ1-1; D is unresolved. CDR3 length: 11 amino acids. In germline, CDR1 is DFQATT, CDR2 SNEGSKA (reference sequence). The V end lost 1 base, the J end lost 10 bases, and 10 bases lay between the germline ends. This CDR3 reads CSARAIAGAFF. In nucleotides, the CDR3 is TGCAGTGCTAGAGCCATAGCGGGAGCTTTCTTT.

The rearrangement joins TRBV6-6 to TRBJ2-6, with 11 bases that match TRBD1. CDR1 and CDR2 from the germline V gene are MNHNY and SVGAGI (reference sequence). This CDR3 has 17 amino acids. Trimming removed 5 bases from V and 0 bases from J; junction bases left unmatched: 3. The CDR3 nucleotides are TGTGCCAGCAGTACGGGGACAGGGGGCTCTGGGGCCAACGTCCTGACTTTC. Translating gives CASSTGTGGSGANVLTF.

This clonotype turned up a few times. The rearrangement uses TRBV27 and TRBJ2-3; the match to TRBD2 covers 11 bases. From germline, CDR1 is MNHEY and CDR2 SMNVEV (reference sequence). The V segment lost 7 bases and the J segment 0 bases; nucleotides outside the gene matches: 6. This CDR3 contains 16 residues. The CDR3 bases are TGTGCCAGCATCAATAGCGGGGGGGCTAGCACAGATACGCAGTATTTT. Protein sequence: CASINSGGASTDTQYF.

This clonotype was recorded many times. CDR3 sequence (DNA): TGCGCCAGCAGCCAAGATCCAGGGGTAGCAGATACGCAGTATTTT. Protein product: CASSQDPGVADTQYF. This sequence joins TRBV4-1 and TRBJ2-3; possibly TRBD1 for D (6 bases). Germline CDR1 MGHRA, CDR2 YSYEKL. V dropped 0 bases and J dropped 4 bases, with 11 bases sitting between them. The CDR3 runs 15 residues.

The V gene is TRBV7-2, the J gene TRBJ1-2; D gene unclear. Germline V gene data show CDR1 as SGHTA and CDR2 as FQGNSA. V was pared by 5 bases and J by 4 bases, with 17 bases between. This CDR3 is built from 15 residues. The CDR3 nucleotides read TGTGCCAGCAGCCAATGGACCGATGAGATCTATGGCTACACCTTC. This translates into CASSQWTDEIYGYTF. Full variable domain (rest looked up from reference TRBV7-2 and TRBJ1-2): GAGVSQSPSNKVTEKGKDVELRCDPISGHTALYWYRQSLGQGLEFLIYFQGNSAPDKSGLPSDRFSAERTGGSVSTLTIQRTQQEDSAVYLCASSQWTDEIYGYTFGSGTRLTVV.

CDR3 nucleotide sequence: TGTGCCAGCAGCGTTGGACGGACGAACACTGAAGCTTTCTTT. Amino acids: CASSVGRTNTEAFF. This chain connects TRBV7-6 to TRBJ1-1; D gene ambiguous. Looked up from germline, CDR1 is SGHVS and CDR2 is FNYEAQ. CDR3 length: 14 amino acids. V was clipped by 5 bases and J by 1 base, with 11 bases between them.

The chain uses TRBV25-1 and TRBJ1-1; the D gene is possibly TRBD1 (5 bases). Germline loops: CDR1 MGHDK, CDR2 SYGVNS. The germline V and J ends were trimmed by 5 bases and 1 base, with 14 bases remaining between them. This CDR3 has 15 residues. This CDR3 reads CASSPGGPRNTEAFF. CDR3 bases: TGTGCCAGCAGTCCCGGGGGACCGCGGAACACTGAAGCTTTCTTT.

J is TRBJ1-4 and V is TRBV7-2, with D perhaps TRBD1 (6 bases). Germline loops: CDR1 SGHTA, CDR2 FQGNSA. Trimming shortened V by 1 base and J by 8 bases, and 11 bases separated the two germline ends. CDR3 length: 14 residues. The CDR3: CASSLVTGGEKLFF. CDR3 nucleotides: TGTGCCAGCAGCTTAGTGACAGGAGGGGAAAAACTGTTTTTT.